This T cell receptor beta chain was sequenced in a study of cytomegalovirus exposure and HLA in healthy donors. Germline V gene lookup returns CDR1 LGHNA and CDR2 YNFKEQ. The CDR3 has 15 residues. Trimming took off 3 bases at V and 3 bases at J, with 14 bases between the two ends. Vbeta (60) and Jbeta (13) primers were used in the PCR. Here immunoSEQ multiplex PCR was the method, and the copy in TCRdb shows in-frame clones only, minus some. The profile covers around 210,000 clones, with roughly 80% appearing a single time and 2.7% taken by the ten largest. Concerning this clone: Its target is unknown.

Study results and limitations: When a later analysis compared HLA-associated TCR beta chains with equally common others, the HLA-associated chains turned out to be more clonally expanded and to have lower generation probabilities. In a later analysis, common viral pathogens appeared linked to several of the most significant clusters.

The specimen was PBMCs. V usage is TRBV4-2 and J usage is TRBJ1-1; perhaps TRBD1 as D (5 bases). The receptor was isolated from a woman between 35 and 50 years old in good health and CMV-seronegative. CDR3 coding DNA: TGTGCCAGCAGCCAGGGCAGGGTGGATTACACTGAAGCTTTCTTT. Its translation: CASSQGRVDYTEAFF.